This T cell receptor (beta chain) was retrieved from a study of blood T cells in healthy people across ages (dated by TCRdb to between 2014 and 2017). In the study overall: In model experiments, template switching captured roughly one uniquely barcoded TCR beta cDNA molecule for every two T cells. To avoid experimental bias, donors of different ages were distributed randomly across sequencing lanes. The study measured age-related changes in TCR beta repertoire diversity using deep sequencing normalized with unique cDNA molecular identifiers. Four age groups were formed from the donors: young (average approximately 15 years), middle-aged (approximately 39), aged (about 62) and long-lived (roughly 81). Using the same blood draw, the study looked at two additional independent replicas of 1 million unique cDNA reads for two donors, one aged 18 to 30 and the other aged 80 or older.

Donors were roughly 40 systemically healthy Caucasian individuals from Russia aged roughly 6 to 90 years. Around 10 milliliters of peripheral blood were drawn from each donor into EDTA-treated Vacutainer tubes. PBMCs were isolated by Ficoll-Paque density-gradient centrifugation, with at least 6.5 million obtained per sample. Trizol reagent was used to extract total RNA from PBMCs, with at least 5.5 micrograms per sample. For every donor, flow cytometry on a PBMC aliquot measured the percentage of naive CD45RAhigh/CD27high T cells. According to the germline V gene (reference sequence), CDR1 reads DFQATT and CDR2 reads SNEGSKA. The CDR3, from cysteine to phenylalanine, totals 15 residues. The sequence is cut down to CDR3 DNA, 45 bases in frame from base 1. The junction shows trimming of 6 bases on V and 7 bases on J, plus 24 bases between the germline ends. Study-wide findings and limitations: Since profiling was done on bulk unsorted PBMCs, naive and antigen-experienced compartments could not be conclusively compared. Compared with the aged group, the long-lived group had more naive CD4+ T cells, fewer expanded clones and increased TCR diversity, suggesting age selection. The CMV infection status of donors was not known, potentially confounding age-related changes in expanded clonotypes. As age increased, observed TCR beta diversity per million T cells dropped in a roughly linear way, and a significant reduction was already evident by age about 40. Observed TCR beta diversity correlated strongly with the percentage of naive T cells measured by flow cytometry. Total diversity estimates from one million sequenced T cells were considered lower bounds and underestimates.

The protocol used for the library was 5' RACE. TCRdb shows the sequencer as Illumina HiSeq 2500. The second PCR ran for about 6 to 12 cycles and used a J-beta primer mix along with a sample-barcoded 5' primer. Each TCR beta cDNA molecule received a unique molecular identifier from a template-switch 5' adaptor carrying 12 random nucleotides. At least 3 million CDR3-containing paired-end reads were obtained from each sample. First-strand cDNA was synthesized from all RNA with the Mint cDNA synthesis kit, primed by a TRBC-specific oligonucleotide. Following uracil-DNA glycosylase treatment, all cDNA underwent a first 18-cycle PCR with the universal primers M1SS and BC2_uni_R. Turning to the authors' computational methods: For normalization, 1 million high-quality reads were randomly selected from each sample, with every read carrying a distinct molecular identifier. Instead of being binned into consensus sequences, reads that shared molecular identifiers were thrown out. MiTCR, set to a Q25 quality threshold and the strictest error-elimination algorithm, was used for CDR3 identification, clonotype clustering and error correction. A nonparametric unseen species model with Euler transformation was used to estimate lower-bound total TCR beta diversity. The public reads were run again by TCRdb, first through fastp at Q25 and then through MiXCR, and only productive beta chains were kept. Merged by CDR3 protein, the rows form single entries marked with the most common genes and DNA. The V and J calls shown here were made by TCRdb, not taken from the authors' results. The sample table holds 1,300,000 or so distinct CDR3 sequences, of which roughly 60% were seen once. The ten largest clones represent over 6.5% of the sample.

Concerning this clonotype itself: Its antigen specificity is not known. No base qualities exist here, and no much larger clone lies one base off it.

The sequencing sample was made of blood. Here the chain combines TRBV20-1 and TRBJ2-5, and possibly TRBD1, on 6 matching bases. This TCR derives from a young man in good health. The CDR3 protein sequence reads: CSALAVGAWVGTQYF. The DNA reads as follows: TGCAGTGCCCTTGCAGTGGGGGCCTGGGTCGGGACCCAGTACTTC.